Below, one TCR beta chain is given with its context. Germline CDR1 MNHEY, CDR2 SMNVEV (reference sequence). The CDR3 has 14 residues. V shed 2 bases and J shed 5 bases, with 12 bases lying between them. Residents of 24 US areas, aged roughly 18 to 95 years, made up the participants. These data originate in a study of blood T cell repertoires in COVID-19. Overall study context: The United States, Italy and Spain supplied acute and convalescent COVID-19 samples. PBMCs, B-cell-depleted T cells, or T cells were the source of the cDNA or gDNA that made up the material.

The method was immunoSEQ multiplex PCR; TCRdb's version includes in-frame clones alone and lacks a portion of them. Of hundreds of thousands of clones in the sample, around 89% were seen once. The chain links TRBV27 to TRBJ1-2, with D maybe TRBD1 (5 bases). The specimen was PBMCs or T cells enriched from blood (not recorded which). The sequence was collected from a woman between 40 and 55 years old who had recovered from COVID-19. CDR3 nucleotides: TGTGCCAGCAGTTTAAAAGACAGCCTTTATGGCTACACCTTC. Translation: CASSLKDSLYGYTF.